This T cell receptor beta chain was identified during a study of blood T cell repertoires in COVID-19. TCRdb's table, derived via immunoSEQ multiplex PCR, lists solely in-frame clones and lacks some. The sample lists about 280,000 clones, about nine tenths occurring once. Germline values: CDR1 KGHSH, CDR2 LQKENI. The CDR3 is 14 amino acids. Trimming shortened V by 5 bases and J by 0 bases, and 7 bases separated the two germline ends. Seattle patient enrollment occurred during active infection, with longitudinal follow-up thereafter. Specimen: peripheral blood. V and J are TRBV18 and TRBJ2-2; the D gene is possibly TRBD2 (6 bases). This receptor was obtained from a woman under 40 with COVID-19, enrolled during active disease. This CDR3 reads CASSVAANTGELFF. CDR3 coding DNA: TGTGCCAGCTCAGTAGCGGCGAACACCGGGGAGCTGTTTTTT.